Shown below are 24 T cell receptor beta chains from a single sample sequenced in a study of OX40 agonist ivuxolimab in advanced cancers. Using immunoSEQ multiplex PCR, the repertoire was profiled, and TCRdb retains in-frame clones only, with some absent. The sample lists fewer than 30,000 clones; 81% were seen once. Sample: CD4+ or CD8+ T cells sorted from blood, taken in a trial of the OX40 agonist ivuxolimab. All receptors derive from an adult with an advanced solid tumor such as melanoma, head and neck, liver or kidney cancer.

The gene calls are TRBV10-2 and TRBJ2-1; D may be TRBD2 (6 bases). CDR3 length: 15 residues. Germline V gene data show CDR1 as WSHSY and CDR2 as SAAADI. Trimming removed 6 bases at V and 10 bases at J, with 22 bases between. CDR3 residues: CASSPGGTRITEQFF. The CDR3 DNA reads as TGCGCCAGCAGCCCGGGCGGGACTCGGATAACGGAGCAGTTCTTC.

This chain joins TRBV4-1 and TRBJ2-7; D not certain. The germline gives CDR1 MGHRA, CDR2 YSYEKL. The CDR3 is 14 amino acids. Trimming pared 4 bases from V and 0 bases from J, leaving 10 bases between. The CDR3 reads CASSPWTGSYEQYF. As DNA, the CDR3 is TGCGCCAGCAGCCCGTGGACGGGCTCCTACGAGCAGTACTTC.

The rearrangement links TRBV15 to TRBJ2-1; D perhaps matches TRBD2 (5 bases). This CDR3 has 13 residues. Germline-derived CDR1 and CDR2 are LNHNV and YYDKDF (reference sequence). V was trimmed by 1 base and J by 5 bases, leaving 6 bases between them. In nucleotides, the CDR3 is TGTGCCACCAGCAGAGCGGAGGACAATGAGCAGTTCTTC. This gives the protein CATSRAEDNEQFF.

The chain combines TRBV14 with TRBJ2-5, with 9 bases identical to TRBD2. The CDR3 covers 14 residues. The germline gives CDR1 SGHDN, CDR2 FVKESK. The junction had 3 bases not matched to a gene; V was cut back by 3 bases and J by 4 bases. CDR3 sequence reads: CASSHAGGAETQYF. Here the CDR3 DNA reads TGTGCCAGCAGCCACGCGGGGGGGGCAGAGACCCAGTACTTC.

The chain couples TRBV7-2 to TRBJ2-1; 8 bases align to TRBD2. This CDR3 comprises 16 residues. Per the germline V gene, CDR1 is SGHTA and CDR2 is FQGNSA. J lost 7 bases, V lost 3 bases, and 11 bases had no gene match. This chain's CDR3 is CASSLNGGGLGNEQFF. The CDR3 DNA reads TGTGCCAGCAGCTTGAACGGGGGGGGCCTCGGTAATGAGCAGTTCTTC.

J is TRBJ1-2 and V is TRBV11-3; 7 bases map to TRBD1. CDR3 length: 13 residues. Germline assignment: CDR1 SGHNT and CDR2 YENEEA. Trimming at V came to 7 bases and at J to 4 bases, leaving 6 bases not matched to a gene. The CDR3 nucleotides are TGTGCCAGCACCTCCACAGGGGCCTATGGCTACACCTTC. This sequence encodes CASTSTGAYGYTF.

The chain carries TRBV7-9 and TRBJ1-2; TRBD1 is a possible D gene (6 bases). The germline gives CDR1 SEHNR, CDR2 FQNEAQ (reference sequence). CDR3 length: 14 residues. Trimming took off 5 bases at V and 4 bases at J, with 14 bases between the two ends. The CDR3 DNA reads TGTGCCAGCAGCCCGACGACAGGATCCTATGGCTACACCTTC. It codes for CASSPTTGSYGYTF.

The gene calls are TRBV9 and TRBJ2-7, with 7 positions matching TRBD1. Germline CDR1 is SGDLS and CDR2 is YYNGEE. Trimming at V came to 0 bases and at J to 6 bases, leaving 6 bases not matched to a gene. The CDR3 has 14 residues. The CDR3 nucleotides read TGTGCCAGCAGCGTAGGGACAGGTTATGGCGAGCAGTACTTC. Its translation: CASSVGTGYGEQYF.

This clone was observed once. The J gene is TRBJ1-4, the V gene TRBV25-1; unclear D gene. Germline values: CDR1 MGHDK, CDR2 SYGVNS. The CDR3 length is 14 residues. The germline V and J ends were trimmed by 4 bases and 7 bases, with 13 bases remaining between them. Here the CDR3 reads CASSVGRVGEKLFF. The CDR3 nucleotides read TGTGCCAGCAGTGTTGGCCGGGTGGGTGAAAAACTGTTTTTT.

This chain connects TRBV7-9 to TRBJ2-7; TRBD2 matches 14 bases. The germline CDR1 and CDR2 sequences are SEHNR and FQNEAQ (reference sequence). V lost 5 bases to trimming and J lost 2 bases; unmatched junction nucleotides: 5. This CDR3 has 16 residues. CDR3 nucleotides: TGTGCCAGCAGCGAGACTAGCGGGAGGGGGCCCTACGAGCAGTACTTC. Its translation is CASSETSGRGPYEQYF. Drawing the rest from reference TRBV7-9 and TRBJ2-7, the complete variable domain is DTGVSQNPRHKITKRGQNVTFRCDPISEHNRLYWYRQTLGQGPEFLTYFQNEAQLEKSRLLSDRFSAERPKGSFSTLEIQRTEQGDSAMYLCASSETSGRGPYEQYFGPGTRLTVT.

The gene calls are TRBV5-6 and TRBJ2-7; the D gene is possibly TRBD2 (5 bases). Germline CDR1 reads SGHDT; CDR2 reads YYEEEE. The CDR3 has 15 residues. Trimming removed 2 bases at V and 2 bases at J, with 14 bases between. CDR3 sequence reads: CASSFGNTITYEQYF. CDR3 DNA sequence: TGTGCCAGCAGCTTCGGGAATACCATCACCTACGAGCAGTACTTC.

The gene calls are TRBV9 and TRBJ2-7; a possible D gene is TRBD2 (5 bases). V lost 1 base to trimming and J lost 5 bases, with 16 bases between them. Germline values: CDR1 SGDLS, CDR2 YYNGEE. This CDR3 has 15 residues. CDR3 in amino acids: CASSVSGSDSNEQYF. The CDR3 nucleotides read TGTGCCAGCAGCGTAAGTGGGAGCGACTCTAACGAGCAGTACTTC. The whole variable domain, remainder taken from reference TRBV9 and TRBJ2-7, is DSGVTQTPKHLITATGQRVTLRCSPRSGDLSVYWYQQSLDQGLQFLIQYYNGEERAKGNILERFSAQQFPDLHSELNLSSLELGDSALYFCASSVSGSDSNEQYFGPGTRLTVT.

The chain's CDR3 is CASSGERGGPGNEQFF. CDR3 nucleotides: TGTGCCAGCAGTGGTGAGCGGGGGGGCCCGGGCAATGAGCAGTTCTTC. The chain has TRBV2 and TRBJ2-1, with 10 nucleotides matching TRBD2. Germline assignment: CDR1 SNHLY and CDR2 FYNNEI. Trimming cost V 4 bases and J 6 bases; bases outside gene matches: 9. CDR3 length: 16 residues.

The chain combines TRBV5-1 with TRBJ1-1; D is perhaps TRBD1 (5 bases). The CDR3 is 18 residues long. In germline, CDR1 is SGHRS, CDR2 YFSETQ. Trimming removed 1 base from V and 4 bases from J, with 23 bases in between. The CDR3, as DNA: TGCGCCAGCAGCTTGACCGATACTTGGTCCGGGACTAGCACTGAAGCTTTCTTT. Its protein is CASSLTDTWSGTSTEAFF.

The chain carries TRBV5-1 and TRBJ1-2; D unclear. Trimming removed 0 bases at V and 3 bases at J, with 9 bases between. Germline CDR1 and CDR2: SGHRS and YFSETQ. This CDR3 is 14 amino acids long. CDR3 sequence reads: CASSLDRADYGYTF. Here the CDR3 DNA reads TGCGCCAGCAGCTTGGACCGGGCCGACTATGGCTACACCTTC.

For the CDR3, the DNA is TGCGCCAGCAGCCTCGGACTAGCGGGGGGCTCCTACGAGCAGTACTTC. Its protein product is CASSLGLAGGSYEQYF. This sequence joins TRBV5-1 and TRBJ2-5; 14 nucleotides agree with TRBD2. The J call may be in error: the DNA end matches TRBJ2-7 better. The CDR3 is 16 amino acids. The germline CDR1 and CDR2 sequences are SGHRS and YFSETQ.

This clone has just one count. The chain recombines TRBV15 with TRBJ2-5, with D maybe TRBD1 (6 bases). CDR3 length: 15 amino acids. CDR1 and CDR2 (germline): LNHNV, YYDKDF (reference sequence). Trimming pared 4 bases from V and 5 bases from J, leaving 17 bases between. The CDR3 loop reads CATSIRAGAGETQYF. CDR3 in DNA: TGTGCCACCAGCATTCGGGCAGGGGCCGGGGAGACCCAGTACTTC.

The chain recombines TRBV28 with TRBJ2-3, with a weak D call TRBD2 (5 bases). Germline values: CDR1 MDHEN, CDR2 SYDVKM. The CDR3 has 14 residues. Trimming took 3 bases from V and 2 from J, leaving 9 bases between them. CDR3 amino acids: CASSLGSFTDTQYF. In DNA form, the CDR3 reads TGTGCCAGCAGTTTGGGGAGTTTCACAGATACGCAGTATTTT.

This clone was seen once. The chain employs TRBV4-1 and TRBJ1-6; D possibly corresponds to TRBD1 (5 bases). The V gene's germline CDR1 is MGHRA and CDR2 YSYEKL. The CDR3 length is 16 residues. V lost 2 bases and J lost 4, with 12 bases in between. In DNA form, the CDR3 reads TGCGCCAGCAGCCAACGCGCGACAGCTTATAATTCACCCCTCCACTTT. Translation: CASSQRATAYNSPLHF.

The table lists this clone with a count of one. V and J are TRBV7-2 and TRBJ2-1; TRBD2 matches 7 bases. In germline, CDR1 is SGHTA, CDR2 FQGNSA. The CDR3 has 16 amino acids. Trimming cost V 3 bases and J 7 bases; bases outside gene matches: 12. DNA for the CDR3: TGTGCCAGCAGCTTTTGGTTTGCGGGGCGGGAGAATGAGCAGTTCTTC. This codes for CASSFWFAGRENEQFF.

The chain uses TRBV7-6 and TRBJ2-1; 8 bases map to TRBD2. Per the germline V gene, CDR1 is SGHVS and CDR2 is FNYEAQ. V lost 3 bases, J lost 1 base, and 8 bases stayed unmatched. The CDR3 is made up of 17 amino acids. CDR3 residues: CASSLGFSGGSYNEQFF. The CDR3 nucleotides read TGTGCCAGCAGCTTGGGTTTTTCGGGAGGGTCCTACAATGAGCAGTTCTTC.

The V and J genes are TRBV28 and TRBJ1-1; D possibly corresponds to TRBD1 (5 bases). The V end lost 6 bases, the J end lost 4 bases, and 12 bases lay between the germline ends. The CDR3 has 13 residues. Germline V lookup: CDR1 MDHEN, CDR2 SYDVKM. CDR3 amino acids: CASSRGTTTEAFF. The CDR3 DNA sequence: TGTGCCAGCAGCCGAGGGACGACCACTGAAGCTTTCTTT.

The chain is built from TRBV29-1 and TRBJ2-7; D is tentatively TRBD1 or TRBD2 (5 bases each). The CDR3 is made up of 15 amino acids. The germline CDR1 and CDR2 sequences are SQVTM and ANQGSEA. Trimming removed 2 bases at V and 0 bases at J, with 14 bases between. The chain's CDR3 is CSVEMAEGFSYEQYF. In nucleotides, the CDR3 is TGCAGCGTTGAAATGGCTGAGGGGTTCTCCTACGAGCAGTACTTC.

This sequence joins TRBV19 and TRBJ2-2; no firm D call. This CDR3 region has 13 residues. The V end lost 1 base, the J end lost 4 bases, and 4 bases lay between the germline ends. The germline CDR1 and CDR2 sequences are LNHDA and SQIVND (reference sequence). As DNA, the CDR3 is TGTGCCAGTAGTATAGTTCGCACCGGGGAGCTGTTTTTT. This translates into CASSIVRTGELFF.